Included here is one T cell receptor (beta chain) sequence, with context. The data are from a study of blood T cell repertoires in COVID-19. About the study: Acute and convalescent COVID-19 specimens originated in the United States, Italy and Spain.

Data came from immunoSEQ multiplex PCR; TCRdb stores just in-frame clones and leaves some out. This repertoire shows roughly 100,000 clones, 85% found once; its top ten account for about 1.8%. Germline V CDR1 and CDR2: LGHNT, FRNRAP. This CDR3 has 17 residues. With 0 bases clipped from V and 4 bases from J, the junction kept 5 bases outside the gene matches. This sequence was found in a woman aged 70-85 years with active or convalescent COVID-19. This chain connects TRBV12-5 to TRBJ2-1; 11 bases align to TRBD2. Sequenced input: peripheral blood. The CDR3 DNA follows: TGTGCTAGTGGTTTGGTGATAGCGGGAGGGCATTACAATGAGCAGTTCTTC. It translates to CASGLVIAGGHYNEQFF. Filled out from reference TRBV12-5 and TRBJ2-1, the complete variable domain reads DARVTQTPRHKVTEMGQEVTMRCQPILGHNTVFWYRQTMMQGLELLAYFRNRAPLDDSGMPKDRFSAEMPDATLATLKIQPSEPRDSAVYFCASGLVIAGGHYNEQFFGPGTRLTVL.